The 27 T cell receptor beta chains below come from one sample, sequenced in a study of radiation and T cells in renal cell carcinoma. The data were produced by immunoSEQ multiplex PCR, yet TCRdb's version contains in-frame clones alone and is incomplete. The table lists 100,000 to 150,000 clones, 81% of them singletons. The time point: blood 2 weeks post-SBRT. The treatment: 15 Gy SBRT to primary tumor, nephrectomy 4 weeks later. The source was blood, collected from a patient whose treatment included radiotherapy and nephrectomy. Every receptor here comes from a middle-aged man with renal cell carcinoma.

The chain links TRBV19 to TRBJ1-5; possibly TRBD1 for D (5 bases). V lost 6 bases and J lost 6, with 15 bases in between. This CDR3 has 14 residues. Per the germline V gene, CDR1 is LNHDA and CDR2 is SQIVND (reference sequence). The CDR3 reads CASRGTGGGQPQHF. The CDR3 DNA sequence: TGTGCCAGTAGGGGGACCGGTGGAGGTCAGCCCCAGCATTTT.

This clone occurred a few times. The gene calls are TRBV27 and TRBJ2-1, with D possibly being TRBD1 or TRBD2 (5 bases each). Deletions cut 5 bases from V and 7 bases from J, with 24 bases between. The CDR3 extends over 17 amino acids. Looked up from germline, CDR1 is MNHEY and CDR2 is SMNVEV (reference sequence). CDR3 coding DNA: TGTGCCAGCAGTAAGTCCGGGACGGCCGACTATGGAAATGAGCAGTTCTTC. It codes for CASSKSGTADYGNEQFF.

The chain couples TRBV30 to TRBJ1-3, with D uncertain. V shed 4 bases and J shed 3 bases, with 13 bases lying between them. The CDR3 contains 14 residues. The germline V gene has CDR1 GTSNPN and CDR2 SVGIG (reference sequence). The CDR3 region is CAWIQDGHGNTIYF. The DNA for the CDR3 is TGTGCCTGGATCCAGGACGGGCATGGAAACACCATATATTTT.

The chain joins TRBV20-1 to TRBJ2-5; a weak D match, TRBD1 (5 bases). The CDR3 length is 10 residues. Germline V gene sequence: CDR1 DFQATT, CDR2 SNEGSKA (reference sequence). The CDR3 sequence is CHPQGFTQYF. The CDR3, as DNA: TGCCACCCCCAGGGATTTACCCAGTACTTC.

The V call is TRBV9, the J call TRBJ2-3; D is unclear. The CDR3 loop spans 14 amino acids. Per the germline V gene, CDR1 is SGDLS and CDR2 is YYNGEE. V was shortened by 4 bases and J by 1 base, with 10 bases between the two germline ends. The CDR3 sequence is CASSLPLGTDTQYF. CDR3 sequence (DNA): TGTGCCAGCAGCCTTCCCCTAGGCACAGATACGCAGTATTTT.

The chain links TRBV5-1 to TRBJ2-2; D may be TRBD2 (5 bases). V gave up 3 bases and J gave up 0 bases, with 12 bases separating them. The V gene's germline CDR1 is SGHRS and CDR2 YFSETQ. The CDR3 length is 16 residues. The CDR3 region has the DNA TGCGCCAGCAGCTGGAGGATCCCCGCGAACACCGGGGAGCTGTTTTTT. As protein: CASSWRIPANTGELFF.

The chain joins TRBV19 to TRBJ2-5; 7 nucleotides match TRBD2. Trimming cost V 5 bases and J 7 bases; bases outside gene matches: 10. The germline gives CDR1 LNHDA, CDR2 SQIVND (reference sequence). The length of the CDR3 is 14 residues. This chain's CDR3 is CASSVTGGPGTQYF. CDR3 bases: TGTGCCAGTAGTGTGACGGGGGGACCAGGGACCCAGTACTTC.

This rearrangement joins TRBV7-3 to TRBJ1-5, with D perhaps TRBD1 (6 bases). Germline V lookup: CDR1 SGHTA, CDR2 FQGTGA. Trimming cost V 5 bases and J 2 bases, with 19 bases left between them. CDR3 length: 17 residues. The CDR3 spells CASSLGRRGLRNQPQHF. For the CDR3, the DNA is TGTGCCAGCAGCCTTGGCAGGCGGGGGCTGCGCAATCAGCCCCAGCATTTT.

V gene TRBV15 combines with J gene TRBJ2-2, with 8 bases matching TRBD1. With 5 bases clipped from V and 5 bases from J, the junction kept 7 bases outside the gene matches. Germline V gene data show CDR1 as LNHNV and CDR2 as YYDKDF (reference sequence). This CDR3 spans 15 amino acids. The CDR3 spells CATSYQGAQTGELFF. The CDR3 coding sequence is TGTGCCACCAGCTACCAGGGGGCGCAGACCGGGGAGCTGTTTTTT.

The chain combines TRBV7-9 with TRBJ1-2, with D perhaps TRBD1 (5 bases). The V end lost 1 base, the J end lost 0 bases, and 12 bases lay between the germline ends. CDR1 SEHNR and CDR2 FQNEAQ come from the germline V gene (reference sequence). This CDR3 comprises 16 residues. Here the CDR3 reads CASSLVYAGPNYGYTF. In DNA, the CDR3 is TGTGCCAGCAGCTTAGTATATGCAGGGCCTAACTATGGCTACACCTTC.

For this clone: The sample carries other DNA sequences with the same CDR3. This sequence joins TRBV7-2 and TRBJ2-7; tentative D call: TRBD2 (6 bases). V was clipped by 1 base and J by 2 bases, with 6 bases between them. The germline V gene has CDR1 SGHTA and CDR2 FQGNSA. CDR3 length equals 13 residues. DNA of the CDR3: TGTGCCAGCAGCTTAGGGAGGGCCTACGAGCAGTACTTC. It translates to CASSLGRAYEQYF.

The chain is built from TRBV6-1 and TRBJ1-5, with D unclear. Germline V CDR1 and CDR2: MNHNS, SASEGT. V gave up 1 base and J gave up 2 bases, with 9 bases separating them. The length of the CDR3 is 15 residues. The CDR3 DNA reads TGTGCCAGCAGTGAAGACATGCCCGGCAATCAGCCCCAGCATTTT. Protein: CASSEDMPGNQPQHF.

This chain uses TRBV30 with TRBJ1-6; TRBD1 matches 7 bases. CDR1 is GTSNPN, CDR2 SVGIG, per germline (reference sequence). V was pared by 1 base and J by 7 bases, with 1 base of the junction left unmatched. The CDR3 loop spans 13 amino acids. The CDR3 nucleotides read TGTGCCTGGAGTGGACAGGGAAATTCACCCCTCCACTTT. It codes for CAWSGQGNSPLHF.

The rearrangement links TRBV28 to TRBJ2-2, with 9 bases that match TRBD1. The V gene end was trimmed by 3 bases and the J gene end by 4 bases; junction bases not matched to a gene: 12. Germline CDR1 is MDHEN and CDR2 is SYDVKM. There are 18 residues in the CDR3. CDR3 sequence: CASSFGPSGTGSTGELFF. The DNA for the CDR3 is TGTGCCAGCAGTTTTGGCCCATCTGGGACAGGGAGCACCGGGGAGCTGTTTTTT.

This clone was observed a few times. This chain links TRBV2 with TRBJ2-7, with D possibly matching TRBD1 (6 bases). The CDR3 sequence is 12 residues long. The V and J ends lost 5 bases and 5 bases respectively, with 10 bases between them. Germline V CDR1 and CDR2: SNHLY, FYNNEI. CDR3 loop: CASSITGHEQYF. CDR3 bases: TGTGCCAGCAGTATAACAGGGCACGAGCAGTACTTC.

This chain connects TRBV6-6 to TRBJ1-5, with D possibly being TRBD1 (5 bases). Trimming removed 8 bases from V and 4 bases from J, with 15 bases in between. The CDR3 is made up of 14 amino acids. Looked up from germline, CDR1 is MNHNY and CDR2 is SVGAGI (reference sequence). CDR3 in DNA: TGTGCCAGCCGGTCGGGGGGTGGGAATCAGCCCCAGCATTTT. It codes for CASRSGGGNQPQHF.

This chain uses TRBV27 with TRBJ2-7, with D maybe TRBD1 (5 bases). The CDR3 sequence is 14 residues long. Germline CDR1 reads MNHEY; CDR2 reads SMNVEV (reference sequence). V was clipped by 6 bases and J by 4 bases, with 16 bases between them. The CDR3, as DNA: TGTGCCAGCAGCCAAGGATCCACAGGTTACGAGCAGTACTTC. Translating gives CASSQGSTGYEQYF.

V usage is TRBV7-2 and J usage is TRBJ2-5, with 12 bases fitting TRBD2. The CDR3 is made up of 14 amino acids. Germline V lookup: CDR1 SGHTA, CDR2 FQGNSA. Trimming cost V 2 bases and J 7 bases; bases outside gene matches: 2. The CDR3 reads CASSLQTSGGTQYF. The CDR3 DNA reads as TGTGCCAGCAGCTTACAGACTAGCGGGGGGACCCAGTACTTC.

The V and J genes are TRBV29-1 and TRBJ2-5; 7 positions match TRBD1. The DNA end is a closer match to TRBJ2-7, so the J assignment may be wrong. The length of the CDR3 is 13 residues. Germline CDR1 reads SQVTM; CDR2 reads ANQGSEA. For the CDR3, the DNA is TGCAGCGCTCGGACAGGATTCCTCTACGAGCAGTACTTC. Translation gives CSARTGFLYEQYF.

This clone was seen once. This chain's CDR3 is CASSLAGPRDTEAFF. The CDR3 bases are TGCGCCAGCAGCTTGGCCGGCCCAAGGGACACTGAAGCTTTCTTT. The chain couples TRBV5-1 to TRBJ1-1; D is unresolved. The CDR3 sequence is 15 residues long. V was pared by 0 bases and J by 3 bases, with 12 bases between. Germline assignment: CDR1 SGHRS and CDR2 YFSETQ.

V is TRBV11-2 and J is TRBJ1-2; the D gene is possibly TRBD1 (5 bases). Germline CDR1 and CDR2: SGHAT and FQNNGV. V was pared by 3 bases and J by 4 bases, with 9 bases between. This CDR3 has 13 residues. The CDR3 spells CASSFGTLYGYTF. The CDR3 DNA sequence: TGTGCCAGCAGCTTCGGGACCCTCTATGGCTACACCTTC.

This clone was seen many times. V is TRBV27 and J is TRBJ2-3, with no clear D. The germline gives CDR1 MNHEY, CDR2 SMNVEV (reference sequence). This CDR3 is built from 16 residues. V lost 4 bases and J lost 2, with 16 bases in between. Here the CDR3 reads CASSYGKIPTTDTQYF. Here the CDR3 DNA reads TGTGCCAGCAGTTACGGCAAAATTCCGACCACAGATACGCAGTATTTT.

This clone is classed as medium-sized. The rearrangement uses TRBV7-3 and TRBJ2-1; the D is unclear. This CDR3 comprises 16 residues. Trimming cost V 3 bases and J 7 bases, with 19 bases left between them. The germline V gene encodes CDR1 SGHTA and CDR2 FQGTGA. The CDR3 DNA follows: TGTGCCAGCAGCTTCGGGTTGGGGTCTGAACGAAATGAGCAGTTCTTC. This translates into CASSFGLGSERNEQFF. Full variable domain (outside the CDR3, taken from reference TRBV7-3 and TRBJ2-1): GAGVSQTPSNKVTEKGKYVELRCDPISGHTALYWYRQSLGQGPEFLIYFQGTGAADDSGLPNDRFFAVRPEGSVSTLKIQRTERGDSAVYLCASSFGLGSERNEQFFGPGTRLTVL.

This sequence joins TRBV7-2 and TRBJ1-1; D possibly corresponds to TRBD1 (5 bases). V was cut by 5 bases and J by 3 bases, with 13 bases left in between. CDR1 and CDR2 (germline): SGHTA, FQGNSA. The CDR3 runs to 14 residues. This CDR3 reads CASSIPQGYTEAFF. In DNA form, the CDR3 reads TGTGCCAGCAGCATCCCTCAGGGATACACTGAAGCTTTCTTT.

The V and J genes are TRBV7-2 and TRBJ2-7; 8 bases are a match to TRBD2. The ends lost 2 bases at V and 4 bases at J; junction bases unmatched: 7. This CDR3 is built from 15 residues. Germline CDR1 is SGHTA and CDR2 is FQGNSA. CDR3 in amino acids: CASSLYGTREYEQYF. CDR3 DNA: TGTGCCAGCAGCTTATATGGGACTAGAGAATACGAGCAGTACTTC.

This clone is medium-sized in the sample. The chain links TRBV9 to TRBJ2-1; 16 nucleotides match TRBD2. The V segment lost 4 bases and the J segment 10 bases; nucleotides outside the gene matches: 8. The CDR3 has 16 amino acids. Germline lookup yields CDR1 SGDLS and CDR2 YYNGEE. The CDR3 DNA sequence: TGTGCCAGCAGCCCGACCGGGACTAGCGGGGGGGAGGAGCAGTTCTTC. Its protein product is CASSPTGTSGGEEQFF.

The chain recombines TRBV14 with TRBJ2-2; a possible D gene is TRBD1 (6 bases). Germline V gene sequence: CDR1 SGHDN, CDR2 FVKESK. V was pared by 2 bases and J by 6 bases, with 13 bases between. This CDR3 is 15 amino acids long. For the CDR3, the DNA is TGTGCCAGCAGCCAACAACAGGGAAGGGCCGGGGAGCTGTTTTTT. This sequence encodes CASSQQQGRAGELFF.